This entry lists 28 T cell receptor beta chains sequenced from one sample in a study of T cell clonality in common variable immunodeficiency. The assay was immunoSEQ multiplex PCR, and TCRdb's table has in-frame clones only and misses some. In total the sample includes approximately 81,000 clones, none of them seen once. Input material: peripheral blood mononuclear cells. Receptors originate from a person aged 18-70 years in good health.

In its sample, this clone was seen many times. From the germline J gene comes the end of the CDR3, since the read stops 3 residues before it. The gene calls are TRBV10-1 and TRBJ2-5; no clear D gene. Trimming left V 4 bases short and J 1 base short, with 7 bases between. Germline assignment: CDR1 WNHNN and CDR2 SYGVQD (reference sequence). The CDR3 has 13 residues. CDR3 DNA (partial): TGCGCCAGCAGTGGTCCGGGCCAAGAGACC. It encodes CASSGPGQET. Given in full, the CDR3 is CASSGPGQETQYF.

This clone was seen ten or more times. Incomplete CDR3 DNA: TGTGCCAGCAGCGACCGACAGGAGGGGAACACC. Amino acid sequence: CASSDRQEGNT. In full, the CDR3 is CASSDRQEGNTIYF. The chain couples TRBV7-2 to TRBJ1-3; a weak D match, TRBD1 (6 bases). The read finishes 3 residues shy of the CDR3 end, and the germline J gene is used to complete it. Trimming left V 5 bases short and J 7 bases short, with 15 bases between. Looked up from germline, CDR1 is SGHTA and CDR2 is FQGNSA. The CDR3 is 14 residues long.

This clone has at least ten counts. The chain's CDR3 is CSARVPTSGSSEQFF. The DNA read from the CDR3 is TGCAGTGCTAGAGTGCCGACTAGCGGGAGTAGTGAG. This chain connects TRBV20-1 to TRBJ2-1; TRBD2 agrees at 12 bases. Read data end 3 residues before the CDR3 end; the end is taken from the germline J gene. Germline CDR1 DFQATT, CDR2 SNEGSKA (reference sequence). The CDR3 is made up of 15 amino acids. V was clipped by 1 base and J by 9 bases; unmatched bases: 7.

Many counts were recorded for this clone. The read stops 3 residues short of the end of the CDR3; the missing end is completed from the germline J gene. The chain has TRBV20-1 and TRBJ2-1; 9 positions match TRBD2. Germline V CDR1 and CDR2: DFQATT, SNEGSKA (reference sequence). The CDR3 totals 15 residues. After removal of 5 bases from V and 1 base from J, the junction contained 6 bases not matched to a gene. The CDR3 is CSALPSGDSYNEQFF. CDR3 bases read: TGCAGTGCTCTTCCTAGCGGGGATTCCTACAATGAG.

This clone was observed many times. The CDR3 goes on 3 residues after the read ends, and that part is filled in from the germline J gene. The V call is TRBV20-1, the J call TRBJ2-3, with 10 bases fitting TRBD2. The CDR3 contains 14 residues. Germline V gene lookup returns CDR1 DFQATT and CDR2 SNEGSKA (reference sequence). V lost 3 bases to trimming and J lost 5 bases; unmatched junction nucleotides: 5. The CDR3 DNA, read in part, is TGCAGTGCTAGTCGGCTAGCGGGAGTAGATACG. Translating it yields CSASRLAGVDT. The CDR3 in full is CSASRLAGVDTQYF.

This clone was observed at least ten times. The read finishes 3 residues shy of the CDR3 end, and the germline J gene is used to complete it. This chain connects TRBV29-1 to TRBJ1-1; no reliable D call. The CDR3 has 10 residues. The germline CDR1 and CDR2 sequences are SQVTM and ANQGSEA. V was cut by 7 bases and J by 3 bases, with 6 bases left in between. The CDR3 sequence: CSGRDTEAFF. The covered CDR3 bases are TGCAGCGGTAGGGACACTGAA.

This clone was seen at least ten times. The sequenced fragment ends 3 residues before the CDR3 boundary, so the rest is inferred from the germline J gene. This chain uses TRBV7-3 with TRBJ1-1, with TRBD1 as a possible D gene (5 bases). There are 14 residues in the CDR3. Between the trimmed V and J ends, which lost 10 bases and 2 bases, there was a span of 17 bases. Germline V lookup: CDR1 SGHTA, CDR2 FQGTGA. CDR3 bases read: TGTGCCACCTATCCTCTGGGGGGTAACACTGAA. It yields the protein CATYPLGGNTE. The CDR3 in its entirety is CATYPLGGNTEAFF. Full variable domain (outside the CDR3, taken from reference TRBV7-3 and TRBJ1-1): GAGVSQTPSNKVTEKGKYVELRCDPISGHTALYWYRQSLGQGPEFLIYFQGTGAADDSGLPNDRFFAVRPEGSVSTLKIQRTERGDSAVYLCATYPLGGNTEAFFGQGTRLTVV.

Many counts were recorded for this clone. The read falls 3 residues short of the CDR3 end, and the missing part is taken from the germline J gene. This sequence joins TRBV19 and TRBJ2-1; 9 bases align to TRBD1. CDR1 is LNHDA and CDR2 is SQIVND in the germline V gene (reference sequence). The CDR3 sequence is 14 residues long. The J segment lost 4 bases and the V segment lost 6 bases, leaving 4 bases of the junction unmatched. This CDR3 reads CASRTQGAYNEQFF. The sequenced part of the CDR3 DNA is TGTGCCAGTAGGACACAGGGGGCGTACAATGAG.

This clone came up many times. The missing CDR3 end, 3 residues past where the read stops, is filled in from the germline J gene. This chain uses TRBV2 with TRBJ1-4; D might be TRBD1 (6 bases). This CDR3 spans 17 amino acids. Trimming pared 6 bases from V and 7 bases from J, leaving 24 bases between. The germline gives CDR1 SNHLY, CDR2 FYNNEI. CDR3 DNA (partial): TGTGCCAGCAGGAAGACCTCCGTTGGGGGCGGTGTTGAAAAA. Translating gives CASRKTSVGGGVEK. The CDR3 as a whole reads CASRKTSVGGGVEKLFF.

This clone appeared many times. The read comes to an end 3 residues before the CDR3 does, leaving the germline J gene to fill in the end. The rearrangement joins TRBV20-1 to TRBJ2-1, with TRBD1 matching 8 bases. The CDR3 spans 15 residues. Germline V gene data show CDR1 as DFQATT and CDR2 as SNEGSKA (reference sequence). V lost 5 bases to trimming and J lost 6 bases; unmatched junction nucleotides: 12. The CDR3 reads CSAFPHTTGGNEQFF. The sequenced CDR3 bases are TGCAGTGCTTTTCCCCACACCACAGGGGGCAATGAG.

This clone was seen at least ten times. The observed sequence ends 3 residues before the CDR3 terminus, with the missing tail filled in from the germline J gene. The chain joins TRBV30 to TRBJ1-2, with TRBD1 matching 8 bases. The V gene's germline CDR1 is GTSNPN and CDR2 SVGIG (reference sequence). CDR3 length: 14 amino acids. The covered CDR3 bases are TGTGCCTTTTCGACAGGGGTGGCATTTGAGGGC. The encoded protein is CAFSTGVAFEG. The full CDR3 is CAFSTGVAFEGYTF.

Comments on this clone: Read coverage stops 3 residues before the CDR3 terminus; the germline J gene supplies the remainder. The V and J genes are TRBV7-2 and TRBJ2-1; maybe TRBD2 (5 bases). The CDR3 extends over 14 amino acids. Per germline, CDR1 SGHTA and CDR2 FQGNSA. Trimming took off 5 bases at V and 6 bases at J, with 14 bases between the two ends. The sequenced CDR3 bases are TGTGCCAGCAGCCCTTACTCAAGCGGCAATGAG. Translated, it gives CASSPYSSGNE. The whole CDR3 protein is CASSPYSSGNEQFF.

At least ten counts were recorded for this clone. Incomplete CDR3 DNA: TGTGCCAGCAAAGGAGACAGGGCGAACACTGAA. It translates to CASKGDRANTE. The full CDR3 reads CASKGDRANTEAFF. This sequence joins TRBV3-1 (or the pseudogene TRBV3-2) and TRBJ1-1, with 7 bases identical to TRBD1. From the germline J gene comes the end of the CDR3, since the read stops 3 residues before it. The V segment lost 7 bases and the J segment 1 base; nucleotides outside the gene matches: 6. In germline, CDR1 is LGHDT, CDR2 YNNKEL (reference sequence). CDR3 size: 14 residues.

Ten or more counts support this clone. The sequence runs out 3 residues before the end of the CDR3; the remainder is reconstructed from the germline J gene. The chain joins TRBV7-2 to TRBJ2-1; D might be TRBD2 (6 bases). This CDR3 has 15 residues. V lost 4 bases and J 2 bases, leaving 12 bases between the germline ends. The germline V gene encodes CDR1 SGHTA and CDR2 FQGNSA. The CDR3 here is CASSSPSVTYNEQFF. The DNA read from the CDR3 is TGTGCCAGCAGCTCTCCTAGCGTAACCTACAATGAG. Drawing the rest from reference TRBV7-2 and TRBJ2-1, the complete variable domain is GAGVSQSPSNKVTEKGKDVELRCDPISGHTALYWYRQSLGQGLEFLIYFQGNSAPDKSGLPSDRFSAERTGGSVSTLTIQRTQQEDSAVYLCASSSPSVTYNEQFFGPGTRLTVL.

This clone was observed at least ten times. Sequencing ends 3 residues short of the CDR3 end; the germline J gene provides the rest. The chain is built from TRBV12-3 or TRBV12-4 and TRBJ1-2, with TRBD1 matching 10 bases. The junction had 4 bases not matched to a gene; V was cut back by 2 bases and J by 7 bases. The CDR3 runs to 14 residues. CDR3 protein: CASSLTGTGVGYTF. The sequenced CDR3 bases are TGTGCCAGCAGTTTAACCGGGACAGGGGTTGGC.

This clone was seen many times. The CDR3 extends 3 residues past the end of the read, so its final part is completed from the germline J gene. The rearrangement links TRBV7-2 to TRBJ1-4, with 9 bases fitting TRBD1. Germline loops: CDR1 SGHTA, CDR2 FQGNSA. The CDR3 loop spans 14 amino acids. The J segment lost 5 bases and the V segment lost 5 bases, leaving 3 bases of the junction unmatched. The sequenced part of the CDR3 DNA is TGTGCCAGCAGCCAGGACAGGGGAAATGAAAAA. Its translation: CASSQDRGNEK. The CDR3 in its entirety is CASSQDRGNEKLFF.

Ten or more counts support this clone. The read terminates 3 residues before the CDR3 end, so the remaining end is supplied by the germline J gene. The V call is TRBV30, the J call TRBJ2-7; 7 bases match TRBD2. The CDR3 totals 15 residues. The ends lost 1 base at V and 6 bases at J; junction bases unmatched: 12. CDR1 is GTSNPN, CDR2 SVGIG, per germline (reference sequence). CDR3 bases read: TGTGCCTGGAGTGCCCCGTGGGCTCCTAGCGGCGAG. Its translation: CAWSAPWAPSGE. The CDR3 as a whole reads CAWSAPWAPSGEQYF.

This clone was counted many times. The part of the CDR3 DNA that was read is TGTGCCAGTAGTATCACTACAGGCCCCGCTGAA. Its translation is CASSITTGPAE. The whole CDR3 protein reads CASSITTGPAEAFF. The chain is built from TRBV19 and TRBJ1-1, with D possibly matching TRBD1 (5 bases). The read halts 3 residues ahead of the CDR3 end, with the missing end drawn from the germline J gene. The CDR3 totals 14 residues. Germline assignment: CDR1 LNHDA and CDR2 SQIVND (reference sequence). Trimming stripped 3 bases from V and 6 bases from J, with 14 bases between.

This clone was seen at least ten times. The read stops 3 residues short of the end of the CDR3; the missing end is completed from the germline J gene. The V and J genes are TRBV2 and TRBJ2-7, with 8 positions matching TRBD2. Germline V gives CDR1 SNHLY, CDR2 FYNNEI. The CDR3 loop spans 13 amino acids. V lost 11 bases, J lost 1 base, and 7 bases stayed unmatched. The CDR3 sequence: CAAGGGGSYEQYF. CDR3 bases read: TGTGCCGCCGGGGGGGGAGGGTCCTACGAG. The complete variable domain, with remaining parts taken from reference TRBV2 and TRBJ2-7, reads EPEVTQTPSHQVTQMGQEVILRCVPISNHLYFYWYRQILGQKVEFLVSFYNNEISEKSEIFDDQFSVERPDGSNFTLKIRSTKLEDSAMYFCAAGGGGSYEQYFGPGTRLTVT.

This clone was observed at least ten times. The read is 3 residues too short to cover the CDR3 end, so that end is filled in from the germline J gene. The J gene is TRBJ2-5, the V gene TRBV7-9; 9 bases match TRBD1. The CDR3 extends over 15 amino acids. V trimming: 4 bases; J trimming: 4 bases; junction bases outside the gene matches: 7. Germline lookup yields CDR1 SEHNR and CDR2 FQNEAQ (reference sequence). The CDR3 bases that were read are TGTGCCAGCAGCTCTTTACAGGGGGCTTTAGAGACC. It codes for CASSSLQGALET. The entire CDR3 is CASSSLQGALETQYF.

This clone has just a few counts. The junction shows a germline mismatch at one end, possibly a read error. The read comes to an end 3 residues before the CDR3 does, leaving the germline J gene to fill in the end. The J gene is TRBJ2-3, the V gene TRBV6-1; possible D gene TRBD2, 6 bases. CDR3 length: 14 residues. Germline lookup yields CDR1 MNHNS and CDR2 SASEGT. CDR3 residues: CASREGLLSDTQYF. CDR3 DNA (partial): TGTGCCAGCAGAGAAGGACTACTATCAGATACG.

The sample holds many counts of this clone. Sequencing ends 3 residues short of the CDR3 end; the germline J gene provides the rest. J is TRBJ2-2 and V is TRBV5-1; 7 bases are a match to TRBD1. The CDR3 runs to 14 residues. CDR1 is SGHRS and CDR2 is YFSETQ in the germline V gene. The V and J ends lost 4 bases and 8 bases, in that order; junction bases with no gene match: 8. The part of the CDR3 DNA that was read is TGCGCCAGCAGCGAAGCGACAGGGTCAGGGGAG. It specifies CASSEATGSGE. The full-length CDR3 reads as CASSEATGSGELFF. Using reference TRBV5-1 and TRBJ2-2 for the parts outside the CDR3, the full variable domain is KAGVTQTPRYLIKTRGQQVTLSCSPISGHRSVSWYQQTPGQGLQFLFEYFSETQRNKGNFPGRFSGRQFSNSRSEMNVSTLELGDSALYLCASSEATGSGELFFGEGSRLTVL.

This clone appeared many times. From the germline J gene comes the end of the CDR3, since the read stops 3 residues before it. The J gene is TRBJ2-5, the V gene TRBV12-3 or TRBV12-4, with 7 bases identical to TRBD2. J gave up 7 bases and V 6 bases, and 8 bases lay outside the gene matches. CDR3 size: 13 residues. This CDR3 is CASSLGGFGTQYF. Incomplete CDR3 DNA: TGTGCCAGCAGCCTGGGGGGGTTTGGGACC.

This clone showed up many times. The sequence runs out 3 residues before the end of the CDR3; the remainder is reconstructed from the germline J gene. This chain uses TRBV28 with TRBJ2-7, with a weak D call TRBD2 (5 bases). V dropped 6 bases and J dropped 3 bases, with 12 bases sitting between them. This CDR3 is built from 13 residues. Germline CDR1 MDHEN, CDR2 SYDVKM. CDR3 bases read: TGTGCCAGCAGGCTGACGGGGAACTACGAG. Protein sequence: CASRLTGNYE. The whole CDR3 is CASRLTGNYEQYF.

This clone appeared many times. The CDR3 DNA, read in part, is TGTGCCAGCAGCTTCCTCGCTAGTCGCGATGAG. Its protein is CASSFLASRDE. The full CDR3 is CASSFLASRDEQFF. V gene TRBV7-2 combines with J gene TRBJ2-1, with no clear D. Coverage ceases 3 residues before the CDR3 finishes, and the germline J gene fills in the end. The germline V gene has CDR1 SGHTA and CDR2 FQGNSA. The V gene lost 3 bases and the J gene lost 8 bases, with 14 bases spanning the gap. The CDR3 extends over 14 amino acids.

The table lists this clone with many counts. The CDR3 end is not reached by the read, which stops 3 residues before it; the germline J gene fills it in. The chain links TRBV20-1 to TRBJ1-2; 7 positions match TRBD1. Germline V CDR1 and CDR2: DFQATT, SNEGSKA (reference sequence). The CDR3 has 12 amino acids. The sequenced CDR3 bases are TGCAGTGCTAGTAGACAGGGTGGAGGC. As protein: CSASRQGGG. The complete CDR3 protein is CSASRQGGGYTF.

In this sample, this clone turned up many times. The sequenced fragment ends 3 residues before the CDR3 boundary, so the rest is inferred from the germline J gene. The V call is TRBV19, the J call TRBJ2-3; D is perhaps TRBD2 (5 bases). CDR1 is LNHDA and CDR2 is SQIVND in the germline V gene (reference sequence). The CDR3 totals 17 residues. V dropped 6 bases and J dropped 0 bases, with 19 bases sitting between them. The sequenced CDR3 bases are TGTGCCAGTAGCAAACCCGACTTAGCGCCTAGCACAGATACG. This translates into CASSKPDLAPSTDT. The whole CDR3 sequence reads CASSKPDLAPSTDTQYF.

This clone came up many times. Read data end 3 residues before the CDR3 end; the end is taken from the germline J gene. The rearrangement uses TRBV4-1 and TRBJ2-3, with D possibly being TRBD1 (5 bases). The CDR3 covers 16 residues. Trimming left V 1 base short and J 5 bases short, with 16 bases between. Germline V gene data show CDR1 as MGHRA and CDR2 as YSYEKL. The part of the CDR3 DNA that was read is TGCGCCAGCAGCCAAGGGGCACCCTTTAGGGGAGATACG. It yields the protein CASSQGAPFRGDT. The CDR3 in full is CASSQGAPFRGDTQYF.